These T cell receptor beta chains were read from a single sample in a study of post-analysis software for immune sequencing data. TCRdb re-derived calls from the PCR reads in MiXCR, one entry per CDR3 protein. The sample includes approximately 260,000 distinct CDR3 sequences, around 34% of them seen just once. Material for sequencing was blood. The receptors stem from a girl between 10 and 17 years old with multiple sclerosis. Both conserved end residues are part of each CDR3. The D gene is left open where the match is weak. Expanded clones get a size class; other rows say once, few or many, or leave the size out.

TGTGCCAGCAGCTGGACTAGCACAGATACGCAGTATTTT,CASSWTSTDTQYF,TRBV5-4,.,TRBJ2-3,many,13
TGTGCCAGCAGCTCCGGACCTACAGATACGCAGTATTTT,CASSSGPTDTQYF,TRBV12-3/TRBV12-4,.,TRBJ2-3,many,13
TGTGCCAGCAGTTTATTTTGGAAAGGAGGAGATACGCAGTATTTT,CASSLFWKGGDTQYF,TRBV28,.,TRBJ2-3,many,15
TGTGCCAGTAGTATAAGGGGACAGGGCTGGAGCAATCAGCCCCAGCATTTT,CASSIRGQGWSNQPQHF,TRBV19,TRBD1,TRBJ1-5,few,17
TGCAGCGCAGGACAGGGGGCGTCTGGGGCCAACGTCCTGACTTTC,CSAGQGASGANVLTF,TRBV29-1,TRBD1,TRBJ2-6,.,15
TGTGCCAGCAGCACGGGGGTGGGACAAGAGACCCAGTACTTC,CASSTGVGQETQYF,TRBV5-4,.,TRBJ2-5,few,14
TGCAGTGCTAGTTCGGGACTAGCCTACGAGCAGTACTTC,CSASSGLAYEQYF,TRBV20-1,TRBD2,TRBJ2-7,.,13
TGCGCCAGCAGCTTGGCCGAATTCTACACTGAAGCTTTCTTT,CASSLAEFYTEAFF,TRBV5-1,.,TRBJ1-1,.,14
TGCAGTGCTAGCCGGTGGGGGGGGAGGGCTAATGAAAAACTGTTTTTT,CSASRWGGRANEKLFF,TRBV20-1,.,TRBJ1-4,.,16
TGTGCCATCAGGGGACAGTTAGATTCACCCCCCCACTTT,CAIRGQLDSPPHF,TRBV10-3,TRBD1,TRBJ1-6,few,13
TGCAGTGCTCACCGGACAGGGACATCGGATACGCAGTATTTT,CSAHRTGTSDTQYF,TRBV20-1,TRBD1,TRBJ2-3,.,14
TGCAGTGCTGGAGACCCCGGGGAGTACCAAGAGACCCAGTACTTC,CSAGDPGEYQETQYF,TRBV20-1,.,TRBJ2-5,.,15
TGTGCCAGCTCCCCATCGGGACAACCAGACTACGAGCAGTACTTC,CASSPSGQPDYEQYF,TRBV18,.,TRBJ2-7,.,15
TGTGCCACCAGTGATTTGCTCGGGAATGAGCAGTTCTTC,CATSDLLGNEQFF,TRBV24-1,.,TRBJ2-1,many,13
TGTGCCAGCAGACGGACAGGGGCCCGCACAGATACGCAGTATTTT,CASRRTGARTDTQYF,TRBV28,TRBD1,TRBJ2-3,many,15
TGCAGTGCTAGGGGGCATCTAGCCAAAAACATTCAGTACTTC,CSARGHLAKNIQYF,TRBV20-1,.,TRBJ2-4,many,14
TGCGCCAGCAGCCAAGATTGGAGCAATCAGCCCCAGCATTTT,CASSQDWSNQPQHF,TRBV4-1,.,TRBJ1-5,few,14
TGTGCCAGCAGGCGTGACAGGGAAACCGACACCATATATTTT,CASRRDRETDTIYF,TRBV11-2,TRBD1,TRBJ1-3,.,14
TGTGCCAGCAGTTTCGACAGAAACTACGAGCAGTACTTC,CASSFDRNYEQYF,TRBV6-5,.,TRBJ2-7,.,13
TGTGCCAGCAGCAGGACAGGCGGTCATGGCTACACCTTC,CASSRTGGHGYTF,TRBV12-3/TRBV12-4,TRBD1,TRBJ1-2,many,13
TGTGTCAGCAGTGAAAATGCCGGCACTGAAGCTTTCTTT,CVSSENAGTEAFF,TRBV25-1,.,TRBJ1-1,.,13
TGCGCCAGCAGCTTGGCGCCCCGGACTAGCGGGGGGGTACAAGAGACCCAGTACTTC,CASSLAPRTSGGVQETQYF,TRBV5-1,TRBD2,TRBJ2-5,many,19
TGTGCCAGCAGCTTAGACGGCGGGGACACAGATACGCAGTATTTT,CASSLDGGDTDTQYF,TRBV7-9,.,TRBJ2-3,.,15
TGTGCCAGCAGGGGCCCCGGCCACACTGAAGCTTTCTTT,CASRGPGHTEAFF,TRBV12-3/TRBV12-4,.,TRBJ1-1,once,13
TGCGCCAGCAGCTGGACAGGGGCCTCCACAGATACGCAGTATTTT,CASSWTGASTDTQYF,TRBV5-1,TRBD1,TRBJ2-3,many,15
TGTGCCAGCACTTATGGAGGCTCTGGAAACACCATATATTTT,CASTYGGSGNTIYF,TRBV6-5,.,TRBJ1-3,.,14
TGTGCCAGCTCGCAACAGGGCAACTCTGGAAACACCATATATTTT,CASSQQGNSGNTIYF,TRBV18,.,TRBJ1-3,.,15
TGTGCCAGCAGGCTCGCAACATTGGACATTAGGGATGGCTACACCTTC,CASRLATLDIRDGYTF,TRBV6-1,.,TRBJ1-2,many,16
TGTGCCAGCAGCTTAGAAGGGTTAGGGGGGCAGTTCTTC,CASSLEGLGGQFF,TRBV7-2,.,TRBJ2-1,many,13
TGTGCCAGCAAGAAACCCGGGAGAGGCCAGCCCCAGCATTTT,CASKKPGRGQPQHF,TRBV6-1,.,TRBJ1-5,many,14
TGTGCCAGCTCCGAAGTGGCAGGAGGCTACACCTTC,CASSEVAGGYTF,TRBV18,.,TRBJ1-2,.,12
TGTGCCAGCAGCAAAGTGGTCAGGGGAGTCTACGAGCAGTACTTC,CASSKVVRGVYEQYF,TRBV21-1,.,TRBJ2-7,many,15
TGTGCCAGCAGCTTACTGGGACAGCGGAAAGGGAATGAGCAGTTCTTC,CASSLLGQRKGNEQFF,TRBV7-2,TRBD1,TRBJ2-1,.,16
TGTGCCAGCAGCTTGGCACCGGTAAATTCACCCCTCCACTTT,CASSLAPVNSPLHF,TRBV5-6,.,TRBJ1-6,many,14
TGTGCCAGCAGCCAACCAGGGTTCGGGGGGGCCTACGAGCAGTACTTC,CASSQPGFGGAYEQYF,TRBV28,TRBD2,TRBJ2-7,many,16
TGCAGTGCCGCTAGAGGGGACAGCAATTCACCCCTCCACTTT,CSAARGDSNSPLHF,TRBV20-1,TRBD1,TRBJ1-6,.,14
TGTGCCAGCTCACCTCCCGTCGGGACAGGGGGCAGCGAGACCCAGTACTTC,CASSPPVGTGGSETQYF,TRBV18,TRBD1,TRBJ2-5,many,17
TGTGCCGGCAGACTAGACAGGGCCAGCAATCAGCCCCAGCATTTT,CAGRLDRASNQPQHF,TRBV6-1,TRBD1,TRBJ1-5,.,15
TGTGCCAGCAGCCTCCCCGAGCGCACCCGGGGCAATGAGCAGTTCTTC,CASSLPERTRGNEQFF,TRBV7-2,.,TRBJ2-1,.,16
TGCGCCAGCAGCCCGGACAGGGGGCATGGCTACACCTTC,CASSPDRGHGYTF,TRBV5-1,TRBD1,TRBJ1-2,.,13
TGCAGTGCTAGCGCGGGAAGCTCCTATAATTCACCCCTCCACTTT,CSASAGSSYNSPLHF,TRBV20-1,.,TRBJ1-6,many,15
TGCGCCAGCACCCTTAGTAACACCGGGGAGCTGTTTTTT,CASTLSNTGELFF,TRBV5-1,.,TRBJ2-2,many,13
TGCGCCAGCCTGGCGGACGGCGCTAGCCATACGCAGTATTTT,CASLADGASHTQYF,TRBV5-1,.,TRBJ2-3,many,14
TGTGCCAGTAGTATACTCGGTGTGGGTTACGGCTACACCTTC,CASSILGVGYGYTF,TRBV19,.,TRBJ1-2,few,14
TGTGCCAGCAGCTTCGGGACTGGGGCCAACGTCCTGACTTTC,CASSFGTGANVLTF,TRBV7-3,.,TRBJ2-6,few,14
TGCAGCGTTGAAAGGGGACTATCTAATACGCAGTATTTT,CSVERGLSNTQYF,TRBV29-1,TRBD2,TRBJ2-3,many,13
TGCGCCAGCAGCTTGCCAGGGAAGGAGCAGTACTTC,CASSLPGKEQYF,TRBV5-1,.,TRBJ2-7,many,12
TGCAGTGCTAGACTGTCGGGGCCCAACACCATATATTTT,CSARLSGPNTIYF,TRBV20-1,.,TRBJ1-3,.,13
TGTGCCAGCGGCCCCATAGCGGGGTCCGGAAAAGAGCAGTTCTTC,CASGPIAGSGKEQFF,TRBV6-1,TRBD2,TRBJ2-1,many,15
TGTGCCAGCAGTTTGGGACAGGCAGAAAAACTGTTTTTT,CASSLGQAEKLFF,TRBV28,TRBD1,TRBJ1-4,few,13
TGTGCCAGCCGGGAGGGAAGGGAGAACACTGAAGCTTTCTTT,CASREGRENTEAFF,TRBV6-1,.,TRBJ1-1,.,14
TGCAGTGCTCCGGTGCGCGGGAGCGGGAGGGCCTCAGGTGAGCAGTTCTTC,CSAPVRGSGRASGEQFF,TRBV20-1,TRBD2,TRBJ2-1,.,17
TGTGCCAGCAGCCCCCCGGGACTAGCGGGGGGCCGAGGGGAGACCCAGTACTTC,CASSPPGLAGGRGETQYF,TRBV7-8,TRBD2,TRBJ2-5,many,18
TGTGCCAGCTCCGCGGGACTAGCCAAAAACATTCAGTACTTC,CASSAGLAKNIQYF,TRBV18,.,TRBJ2-4,.,14
TGCAGTGCTAGCACAGGACTCACATACAATGAGCAGTTCTTC,CSASTGLTYNEQFF,TRBV20-1,.,TRBJ2-1,many,14
TGTGCCAGCAGCCTGACCACCGGGCCCCTACTAGAGCAGTACTTC,CASSLTTGPLLEQYF,TRBV5-5,.,TRBJ2-5,.,15